These 29 T cell receptor beta chains came from one sample sequenced in a study of blood T cell repertoires in COVID-19. Clones were sequenced by immunoSEQ multiplex PCR, and TCRdb holds only the in-frame ones, with some missing. The sample yields 140,000 to 150,000 clones, about 90% seen once. Sequenced material: peripheral blood. The receptors here all came from a woman in her forties or fifties with acute or convalescent COVID-19.

This chain uses TRBV7-2 with TRBJ2-5; 7 nucleotides line up with TRBD1. Germline lookup yields CDR1 SGHTA and CDR2 FQGNSA. V was pared by 0 bases and J by 4 bases, with 5 bases of the junction left unmatched. The length of the CDR3 is 15 residues. Written as DNA, the CDR3 is TGTGCCAGCAGCTTAGCATACAGGGGCACAGAGACCCAGTACTTC. This encodes CASSLAYRGTETQYF.

This chain connects TRBV7-3 to TRBJ2-3, with D possibly TRBD2 on 6 matching bases. Trimming pared 0 bases from V and 0 bases from J, leaving 13 bases between. This CDR3 comprises 17 residues. In germline, CDR1 is SGHTA, CDR2 FQGTGA. CDR3 sequence (DNA): TGTGCCAGCAGCTTAACGGGGGACTTACCTAGCACAGATACGCAGTATTTT. Translating it yields CASSLTGDLPSTDTQYF.

The sample holds one count of this clone. The CDR3 region has the DNA TGCGCCAGCACAGCGGAAGCGGCTGGAAACACCATATATTTT. Translated: CASTAEAAGNTIYF. V is TRBV5-1 and J is TRBJ1-3; D gene uncertain. Germline V gene lookup returns CDR1 SGHRS and CDR2 YFSETQ. This CDR3 is built from 14 residues. V dropped 6 bases and J dropped 2 bases, with 12 bases sitting between them. The complete variable domain, with remaining parts taken from reference TRBV5-1 and TRBJ1-3, reads KAGVTQTPRYLIKTRGQQVTLSCSPISGHRSVSWYQQTPGQGLQFLFEYFSETQRNKGNFPGRFSGRQFSNSRSEMNVSTLELGDSALYLCASTAEAAGNTIYFGEGSWLTVV.

The CDR3 coding sequence is TGTGCCAGCAGGCCCGGGACAGGCAACACCGGGGAGCTGTTTTTT. It encodes CASRPGTGNTGELFF. V and J are TRBV28 and TRBJ2-2, with 8 nucleotides matching TRBD1. The CDR3 is 15 amino acids. Germline assignment: CDR1 MDHEN and CDR2 SYDVKM. The J segment lost 2 bases and the V segment lost 6 bases, leaving 5 bases of the junction unmatched. Using reference TRBV28 and TRBJ2-2 for the parts outside the CDR3, the full variable domain is DVKVTQSSRYLVKRTGEKVFLECVQDMDHENMFWYRQDPGLGLRLIYFSYDVKMKEKGDIPEGYSVSREKKERFSLILESASTNQTSMYLCASRPGTGNTGELFFGEGSRLTVL.

CDR3 loop: CASSGQGGTLRGEKLFF. CDR3 bases: TGTGCCAGCAGCGGACAGGGAGGGACCCTAAGAGGGGAAAAACTGTTTTTT. V usage is TRBV28 and J usage is TRBJ1-4, with 8 positions matching TRBD1. V was clipped by 6 bases and J by 8 bases; unmatched bases: 17. CDR3 length equals 17 residues. Per germline, CDR1 MDHEN and CDR2 SYDVKM.

For the CDR3, the DNA is TGTGCCAGTAGTCCTGAGGCATTCCCCATATATTTT. It encodes CASSPEAFPIYF. This chain joins TRBV19 and TRBJ1-3; unclear D gene. Germline loops: CDR1 LNHDA, CDR2 SQIVND (reference sequence). CDR3 size: 12 residues. Trimming pared 5 bases from V and 11 bases from J, leaving 13 bases between.

The sample holds one count of this clone. The rearrangement uses TRBV30 and TRBJ1-2; weak D call: TRBD1 (5 bases). The germline V gene encodes CDR1 GTSNPN and CDR2 SVGIG (reference sequence). The CDR3 has 12 amino acids. Between the trimmed V and J ends, which lost 1 base and 4 bases, there was a span of 7 bases. DNA for the CDR3: TGTGCCTGGAGTGATCAGGGCTATGGCTACACCTTC. Translating it yields CAWSDQGYGYTF.

About this clone itself: The sample holds other DNA sequences that translate to the same CDR3. V gene TRBV11-2 combines with J gene TRBJ2-1, with 15 bases matching TRBD2. This CDR3 region has 17 residues. V lost 2 bases and J lost 10; bases outside the gene matches: 9. CDR1 SGHAT and CDR2 FQNNGV come from the germline V gene. In DNA form, the CDR3 reads TGTGCCAGCAGCTTATTTGGGACTAGCGGGGGGCGGGGGGAGCAGTTCTTC. This translates into CASSLFGTSGGRGEQFF.

This clone was found once. The chain couples TRBV6-5 to TRBJ2-7, with a possible D match to TRBD1 (6 bases). The CDR3 totals 13 residues. Germline loops: CDR1 MNHEY, CDR2 SVGAGI. Trimming removed 6 bases from V and 1 base from J, with 10 bases in between. CDR3 residues: CASRTTGSYEQYF. CDR3 bases: TGTGCCAGCAGGACGACAGGTTCCTACGAGCAGTACTTC.

The rearrangement joins TRBV3-1 (or the pseudogene TRBV3-2) to TRBJ2-7, with D possibly matching TRBD2 (7 bases). Germline V gives CDR1 LGHDT, CDR2 YNNKEL (reference sequence). The CDR3 has 15 amino acids. Trimming removed 3 bases from V and 3 bases from J, with 15 bases in between. The CDR3 DNA sequence: TGTGCCAGCAGCCAGGCCGGGCGGGGGCTCTACGAGCAGTACTTC. This gives the protein CASSQAGRGLYEQYF.

The chain carries TRBV28 and TRBJ1-1; possible D gene TRBD1, 6 bases. Germline-derived CDR1 and CDR2 are MDHEN and SYDVKM. Trimming removed 4 bases at V and 3 bases at J, with 12 bases between. The length of the CDR3 is 14 residues. The CDR3 nucleotides read TGTGCCAGCAGTTCACAGGGTTTGGACACTGAAGCTTTCTTT. It is translated as CASSSQGLDTEAFF. Drawing the rest from reference TRBV28 and TRBJ1-1, the complete variable domain is DVKVTQSSRYLVKRTGEKVFLECVQDMDHENMFWYRQDPGLGLRLIYFSYDVKMKEKGDIPEGYSVSREKKERFSLILESASTNQTSMYLCASSSQGLDTEAFFGQGTRLTVV.

DNA for the CDR3: TGTGCCAGCAGTCAGACAGGGTGGAATGGCTACACCTTC. This sequence encodes CASSQTGWNGYTF. The V gene is TRBV6-5, the J gene TRBJ1-2, with 7 bases that match TRBD1. The CDR3 extends over 13 amino acids. Trimming removed 5 bases from V and 6 bases from J; junction bases left unmatched: 6. CDR1 and CDR2 (germline): MNHEY, SVGAGI.

The chain has TRBV29-1 and TRBJ2-1; D is perhaps TRBD1 (5 bases). Germline-derived CDR1 and CDR2 are SQVTM and ANQGSEA. V was cut by 1 base and J by 10 bases, with 11 bases left in between. CDR3 length: 12 residues. This CDR3 reads CSVEVGASEQFF. DNA for the CDR3: TGCAGCGTTGAAGTAGGGGCGTCGGAGCAGTTCTTC.

The chain has TRBV7-3 and TRBJ1-6; a weak D match, TRBD1 (5 bases). CDR1 is SGHTA and CDR2 is FQGTGA in the germline V gene. Trimming took off 6 bases at V and 6 bases at J, with 12 bases between the two ends. This CDR3 has 14 amino acids. The CDR3 region is CASRSGFFNSPLHF. CDR3 sequence (DNA): TGTGCCAGCAGGTCAGGGTTTTTTAATTCACCCCTCCACTTT.

The V call is TRBV5-1, the J call TRBJ2-1; 8 nucleotides line up with TRBD2. The germline CDR1 and CDR2 sequences are SGHRS and YFSETQ. The CDR3 length is 15 residues. V trimming: 8 bases; J trimming: 6 bases; junction bases outside the gene matches: 13. CDR3 loop: CASNRVAGTLNEQFF. The CDR3 region has the DNA TGCGCCAGTAACAGGGTAGCGGGGACCCTCAATGAGCAGTTCTTC.

Only one count was recorded for this clone. CDR3 protein: CASTRDREGYGYTF. The CDR3 DNA follows: TGTGCCAGTACCCGGGACAGGGAGGGCTATGGCTACACCTTC. The chain has TRBV19 and TRBJ1-2; TRBD1 matches 9 bases. With 7 bases clipped from V and 4 bases from J, the junction kept 7 bases outside the gene matches. Germline-derived CDR1 and CDR2 are LNHDA and SQIVND (reference sequence). The CDR3 sequence is 14 residues long.

The chain couples TRBV7-3 to TRBJ2-5, with D unresolved. V was cut by 3 bases and J by 0 bases, with 5 bases left in between. CDR1 and CDR2 from the germline V gene are SGHTA and FQGTGA. The CDR3 runs to 13 residues. This chain's CDR3 is CASSLGNQETQYF. CDR3 coding DNA: TGTGCCAGCAGCTTGGGCAACCAAGAGACCCAGTACTTC.

The chain recombines TRBV15 with TRBJ2-1, with 8 bases identical to TRBD2. The CDR3 consists of 21 residues. V shed 4 bases, J shed 0 bases, and the junction held 20 bases outside the gene matches. The germline V gene encodes CDR1 LNHNV and CDR2 YYDKDF (reference sequence). In DNA form, the CDR3 reads TGTGCCACCAGCAAGCGGGAGCGGGAGTATGAACGGTCGAGCTCCTACAATGAGCAGTTCTTC. This translates into CATSKREREYERSSSYNEQFF.

This chain links TRBV18 with TRBJ1-2; 9 bases line up with TRBD1. The CDR3 is 16 amino acids. After removal of 3 bases from V and 1 base from J, the junction contained 6 bases not matched to a gene. CDR1 KGHSH and CDR2 LQKENI come from the germline V gene. The CDR3 sequence: CASSPPGTGSNYGYTF. The DNA for the CDR3 is TGTGCCAGCTCACCCCCCGGGACAGGGAGTAACTATGGCTACACCTTC.

About this clone itself: At the DNA level, this CDR3 is encoded by other sequences in the same sample as well. The rearrangement links TRBV5-1 to TRBJ1-2; D ambiguous. Trimming stripped 0 bases from V and 4 bases from J, with 10 bases between. The germline CDR1 and CDR2 sequences are SGHRS and YFSETQ. The CDR3 extends over 14 amino acids. Here the CDR3 reads CASSLALGSYGYTF. CDR3 DNA: TGCGCCAGCAGCTTGGCCCTAGGGAGCTATGGCTACACCTTC.

This rearrangement joins TRBV6-5 to TRBJ1-4; D possibly corresponds to TRBD1 (6 bases). Germline V gene sequence: CDR1 MNHEY, CDR2 SVGAGI. The CDR3 spans 16 residues. V lost 2 bases, J lost 8 bases, and 18 bases lay in between. CDR3 amino acids: CASSYTAGVVWEKLFF. The CDR3 DNA sequence: TGTGCCAGCAGTTACACCGCAGGGGTAGTTTGGGAAAAACTGTTTTTT.

V gene TRBV3-1 (or the pseudogene TRBV3-2) combines with J gene TRBJ1-1; perhaps TRBD1 as D (5 bases). Trimming stripped 0 bases from V and 8 bases from J, with 10 bases between. The germline CDR1 and CDR2 sequences are LGHDT and YNNKEL (reference sequence). The CDR3 length is 13 residues. The CDR3 DNA sequence: TGTGCCAGCAGCCAAGATCGTAAGGGGGAAGCTTTCTTT. Its translation is CASSQDRKGEAFF.

This sequence joins TRBV5-1 and TRBJ2-7; 8 bases map to TRBD1. J was trimmed by 0 bases and V by 4 bases; bases with no gene match: 6. The CDR3 spans 15 residues. Per germline, CDR1 SGHRS and CDR2 YFSETQ. CDR3 region: CASSPPGQASYEQYF. The CDR3 nucleotides are TGCGCCAGCAGCCCACCGGGACAGGCCTCCTACGAGCAGTACTTC.

This chain joins TRBV7-8 and TRBJ2-2; 10 bases line up with TRBD2. The junction had 3 bases not matched to a gene; V was cut back by 3 bases and J by 5 bases. This CDR3 region has 15 residues. CDR1 and CDR2 (germline): SGHVS, FQNEAQ. Here the CDR3 reads CASSLGLAPTGELFF. The CDR3 nucleotides are TGTGCCAGCAGCTTGGGACTAGCGCCGACCGGGGAGCTGTTTTTT.

V and J are TRBV28 and TRBJ1-4; TRBD1 might be the D (6 bases). This CDR3 contains 13 residues. CDR1 is MDHEN and CDR2 is SYDVKM in the germline V gene. V lost 2 bases, J lost 10 bases, and 11 bases lay in between. The CDR3 sequence is CASSLGQLRKLFF. The DNA for the CDR3 is TGTGCCAGCAGTTTAGGACAGTTGAGAAAACTGTTTTTT.

This chain connects TRBV7-9 to TRBJ2-7, with TRBD2 matching over 9 bases. Germline V gives CDR1 SEHNR, CDR2 FQNEAQ (reference sequence). With 3 bases clipped from V and 2 bases from J, the junction kept 5 bases outside the gene matches. This CDR3 region has 15 residues. CDR3 sequence (DNA): TGTGCCAGCAGCTTTGGGACTAGCACCACCTACGAGCAGTACTTC. Protein sequence: CASSFGTSTTYEQYF.

V and J are TRBV9 and TRBJ1-3, with D unresolved. From germline, CDR1 is SGDLS and CDR2 YYNGEE. This CDR3 spans 20 amino acids. The germline V and J ends were trimmed by 0 bases and 2 bases, with 24 bases remaining between them. The CDR3 protein is CASSVEGGIDRLIPGNTIYF. Here the CDR3 DNA reads TGTGCCAGCAGCGTAGAAGGAGGGATCGATCGTCTGATCCCTGGAAACACCATATATTTT.

J is TRBJ1-2 and V is TRBV12-3 or TRBV12-4, with 8 bases that match TRBD1. This CDR3 contains 13 residues. The V gene end was trimmed by 6 bases and the J gene end by 8 bases; junction bases not matched to a gene: 8. CDR3 region: CASSQTGVRGYTF. The CDR3 coding sequence is TGTGCCAGCAGCCAGACAGGGGTAAGGGGCTACACCTTC.

The rearrangement links TRBV19 to TRBJ2-6; unclear D gene. The V end lost 7 bases, the J end lost 1 base, and 5 bases lay between the germline ends. This CDR3 comprises 13 residues. CDR1 is LNHDA, CDR2 SQIVND, per germline (reference sequence). CDR3 amino acids: CASKQSGANVLTF. The CDR3 coding sequence is TGTGCCAGTAAACAATCTGGGGCCAACGTCCTGACTTTC.